Detailed here is one T cell receptor (beta chain). Its antigen is unknown. This sample was taken from a study of T cell responses to AZD1222 COVID-19 vaccine. Assay: immunoSEQ multiplex PCR; the TCRdb copy retains only in-frame clones and omits some. The data show 150,000 to 200,000 clones, 94% seen once. Notes on the study in general: An increase in Spike-specific TCR breadth and depth was observed after two AZD1222 doses. Among those given AZD1222, only 5 to 7 were seropositive at baseline.

The clonotype was recovered from an adult in good health. The sample in question was peripheral blood, obtained on day 0 of AZD1222 vaccination.

The CDR3 region is CASRPPTGPVVFF. CDR3 nucleotide sequence: TGTGCCAGCAGGCCCCCTACAGGACCCGTGGTGTTCTTC. V usage is TRBV12-3 or TRBV12-4 and J usage is TRBJ2-1; D may be TRBD1 (5 bases). This CDR3 has 13 amino acids. V was cut by 6 bases and J by 15 bases, with 21 bases left in between.